This T cell receptor beta chain was captured by sequencing in a study of vaccination effects on CD4 cells after COVID-19. The junction had 1 base not matched to a gene; V was cut back by 4 bases and J by 7 bases. CDR3 length equals 12 residues. CDR1 and CDR2 (germline): SNHLY, FYNNEI. As to this clone: Its antigen is not identified.

With the ViraFEST assay, the study expanded antigen-specific CD4+ T cells using viral peptide pools, then sequenced them. Culturing for roughly 10 days preceded CD4+ T cell isolation. Cultures got half-medium changes with IL-2 on days 3 and 7. The data were produced by immunoSEQ multiplex PCR, yet TCRdb's version contains in-frame clones alone and is incomplete. The top ten hold 2% to 3% of the sample, which has about 54,000 clones, 80% to 85% seen once. The chain carries TRBV2 and TRBJ1-2, with TRBD1 matching over 9 bases. This receptor was identified in a human donor who received a COVID-19 vaccine. This sample comprised CD4+ T cells from PBMCs cultured with HCoV-229E spike peptides, obtained before COVID-19 vaccination. The CDR3 reads CASSGTGVGYTF. The CDR3 DNA sequence: TGTGCCAGCAGTGGGACAGGGGTTGGCTACACCTTC. Full variable domain (rest looked up from reference TRBV2 and TRBJ1-2): EPEVTQTPSHQVTQMGQEVILRCVPISNHLYFYWYRQILGQKVEFLVSFYNNEISEKSEIFDDQFSVERPDGSNFTLKIRSTKLEDSAMYFCASSGTGVGYTFGSGTRLTVV.